The 21 T cell receptor beta chains below were found in one sample sequenced in a study of T cell responses to AZD1222 COVID-19 vaccine. The repertoire was sequenced with immunoSEQ multiplex PCR; TCRdb's copy has only in-frame clones and lacks some. The sample has approximately 110,000 clones, about 88% seen once. The sample here was peripheral blood, taken 28 days after the second AZD1222 dose. These receptors were obtained from an adult who received the AZD1222 COVID-19 vaccine.

The chain is built from TRBV27 and TRBJ1-2; 9 bases line up with TRBD1. Germline CDR1 MNHEY, CDR2 SMNVEV (reference sequence). V trimming: 5 bases; J trimming: 4 bases; junction bases outside the gene matches: 5. This CDR3 region has 14 residues. CDR3 residues: CASSVQGASYGYTF. In DNA, the CDR3 is TGTGCCAGCAGTGTACAGGGGGCGAGCTATGGCTACACCTTC.

This chain joins TRBV7-3 and TRBJ2-5; D remains ambiguous. This CDR3 is 13 amino acids long. Germline V gene lookup returns CDR1 SGHTA and CDR2 FQGTGA. V was cut by 4 bases and J by 1 base, with 7 bases left in between. The CDR3 sequence is CASSSGLQETQYF. The CDR3 coding sequence is TGTGCCAGCAGCTCCGGGCTCCAAGAGACCCAGTACTTC.

The chain uses TRBV27 and TRBJ2-7; D perhaps matches TRBD1 (6 bases). The germline CDR1 and CDR2 sequences are MNHEY and SMNVEV (reference sequence). V lost 1 base to trimming and J lost 4 bases, with 14 bases between them. The CDR3 covers 15 residues. The CDR3 is CASSLYRVGGYEQYF. DNA for the CDR3: TGTGCCAGCAGTTTATACAGGGTAGGGGGTTACGAGCAGTACTTC.

This chain links TRBV7-9 with TRBJ1-1; no firm D call. The V gene's germline CDR1 is SEHNR and CDR2 FQNEAQ (reference sequence). Trimming took 8 bases from V and 4 from J, leaving 8 bases between them. The CDR3 is 11 residues long. CDR3 sequence reads: CASRRLTEAFF. The CDR3 DNA follows: TGTGCCAGCCGAAGACTCACTGAAGCTTTCTTT.

V is TRBV6-5 and J is TRBJ2-7; D remains ambiguous. The V end was cut by 6 bases, the J end by 2 bases, with 14 bases between. Germline loops: CDR1 MNHEY, CDR2 SVGAGI. CDR3 length equals 14 residues. CDR3: CASRARRQTYEQYF. The DNA for the CDR3 is TGTGCCAGCAGGGCGAGACGGCAGACCTACGAGCAGTACTTC.

This CDR3 is CASSQDKGPGRLRTGELFF. The CDR3 DNA reads as TGCGCCAGCAGCCAAGATAAGGGACCCGGCCGTCTTCGGACCGGGGAGCTGTTTTTT. V usage is TRBV4-3 and J usage is TRBJ2-2; D may be TRBD1 or TRBD2 (5 bases each). Germline V lookup: CDR1 LGHNA, CDR2 YSLEER. CDR3 length: 19 residues. V was clipped by 0 bases and J by 5 bases, with 22 bases between them.

The chain links TRBV6-5 to TRBJ1-3; D may be TRBD1 (6 bases). Looked up from germline, CDR1 is MNHEY and CDR2 is SVGAGI. The CDR3 consists of 14 residues. Trimming took 8 bases from V and 4 from J, leaving 15 bases between them. CDR3 DNA: TGTGCCAGCTGGGAGTGGGGGCCAGGAAACACCATATATTTT. It is translated as CASWEWGPGNTIYF.

This clone appeared a single time. The genes are TRBV7-9 and TRBJ2-7, with 10 nucleotides matching TRBD1. Germline CDR1 and CDR2: SEHNR and FQNEAQ (reference sequence). This CDR3 is 14 amino acids long. V lost 5 bases to trimming and J lost 2 bases; unmatched junction nucleotides: 3. This CDR3 reads CASSTGQGAYEQYF. DNA of the CDR3: TGTGCCAGCAGCACCGGACAGGGGGCCTACGAGCAGTACTTC.

The chain uses TRBV7-9 and TRBJ2-5, with 7 bases identical to TRBD1. The CDR3 is 16 residues long. Per the germline V gene, CDR1 is SEHNR and CDR2 is FQNEAQ (reference sequence). V lost 4 bases, J lost 0 bases, and 8 bases stayed unmatched. The CDR3 DNA follows: TGTGCCAGCAGCTCTCGGGGACAGCAACACCAAGAGACCCAGTACTTC. It specifies CASSSRGQQHQETQYF.

This clone was found once. The chain has TRBV7-2 and TRBJ2-2; 9 bases agree with TRBD2. Germline CDR1 and CDR2: SGHTA and FQGNSA. This CDR3 contains 16 residues. The V gene end was trimmed by 4 bases and the J gene end by 5 bases; junction bases not matched to a gene: 8. The CDR3 DNA is TGTGCCAGCAGCTCCGGTAGCGGGAGAATTACCGGGGAGCTGTTTTTT. Translating it yields CASSSGSGRITGELFF.

The chain has TRBV9 and TRBJ1-5; D possibly corresponds to TRBD1 (6 bases). Trimming took off 4 bases at V and 5 bases at J, with 10 bases between the two ends. The CDR3 has 13 residues. Germline CDR1 and CDR2: SGDLS and YYNGEE. The CDR3 loop is CASSPGHHQPQHF. CDR3 sequence (DNA): TGTGCCAGCAGCCCGGGACATCATCAGCCCCAGCATTTT.

Details on this clone: A junction boundary mismatches the germline segment, possibly from a read error. The chain links TRBV6-6 to TRBJ2-3; TRBD2 agrees at 8 bases. CDR3 length equals 23 residues. Germline-derived CDR1 and CDR2 are MNHNY and SVGAGI (reference sequence). The CDR3 DNA reads as TGTGCCAGCAGCTACTCGACGACCCGGGGCCCCATTAGCGGGGCCCCACACATGGATACGCAGTATTTT. Protein: CASSYSTTRGPISGAPHMDTQYF.

With regard to this clone: Relative to the germline gene, one junction end is altered; a read error may explain this. The rearrangement links TRBV6-5 to TRBJ1-2; possible D gene TRBD1, 6 bases. Germline assignment: CDR1 MNHEY and CDR2 SVGAGI. The CDR3 length is 13 residues. CDR3 protein: CASSLHDRSYSVF. The CDR3 DNA reads as TGTGCCAGCAGTCTTCACGACAGGTCCTACTCGGTCTTC.

The V gene is TRBV28, the J gene TRBJ2-7; D perhaps matches TRBD1 (6 bases). The CDR3 runs to 16 residues. Germline V gene lookup returns CDR1 MDHEN and CDR2 SYDVKM. Trimming stripped 5 bases from V and 1 base from J, with 18 bases between. The CDR3: CASSHYRGFGSYEQYF. The CDR3 DNA reads as TGTGCCAGCAGTCATTATAGGGGGTTTGGATCCTACGAGCAGTACTTC.

The J gene is TRBJ2-7, the V gene TRBV12-3 or TRBV12-4; D may be TRBD1 (5 bases). V shed 6 bases and J shed 3 bases, with 9 bases lying between them. There are 12 residues in the CDR3. The CDR3 nucleotides read TGTGCCAGCAGCAGACAGCTCTACGAGCAGTACTTC. This gives the protein CASSRQLYEQYF.

The gene calls are TRBV28 and TRBJ2-7; maybe TRBD2 (6 bases). Trimming took off 7 bases at V and 4 bases at J, with 17 bases between the two ends. Germline values: CDR1 MDHEN, CDR2 SYDVKM. This CDR3 spans 14 amino acids. The CDR3 DNA sequence: TGTGCCAGCACGAGACGGGAGATTGATTACGAGCAGTACTTC. This gives the protein CASTRREIDYEQYF.

The V gene is TRBV24-1, the J gene TRBJ2-3, with D tentatively TRBD1 (6 bases). Germline V gives CDR1 KGHDR, CDR2 SFDVKD. The CDR3 has 11 amino acids. V was pared by 5 bases and J by 8 bases, with 7 bases between. CDR3 nucleotide sequence: TGTGCCACCAGTGGAGGGGGTACGCAGTATTTT. It codes for CATSGGGTQYF.

This clone was detected only once. The chain couples TRBV24-1 to TRBJ2-3, with D perhaps TRBD2 (5 bases). Trimming shortened V by 5 bases and J by 1 base, and 15 bases separated the two germline ends. This CDR3 contains 16 residues. The germline CDR1 and CDR2 sequences are KGHDR and SFDVKD. CDR3 loop: CATSVGPAGGTDTQYF. As DNA, the CDR3 is TGTGCCACCAGTGTGGGCCCCGCGGGTGGCACAGATACGCAGTATTTT.

The table lists this clone with a count of one. The chain uses TRBV12-3 or TRBV12-4 and TRBJ2-7; 8 nucleotides align to TRBD2. V lost 6 bases, J lost 3 bases, and 1 base stayed unmatched. The CDR3 extends over 12 amino acids. The CDR3 DNA follows: TGTGCCAGCAGAGCGGGAGTCTACGAGCAGTACTTC. This gives the protein CASRAGVYEQYF.

CDR3 amino acids: CASSPRIAGGYNEQFF. For the CDR3, the DNA is TGCGCCAGCAGCCCACGAATAGCGGGAGGCTACAATGAGCAGTTCTTC. The chain recombines TRBV5-1 with TRBJ2-1, with TRBD2 matching 10 bases. Germline V CDR1 and CDR2: SGHRS, YFSETQ. The CDR3 length is 16 residues. V was clipped by 4 bases and J by 3 bases; unmatched bases: 7.

V is TRBV5-7 and J is TRBJ2-1; the D call may be TRBD1 or TRBD2 (5 bases each). TRBV5-7 is known as an ORF, though its function is uncertain. The CDR3 is 15 residues long. Trimming cost V 3 bases and J 8 bases, with 18 bases left between them. The CDR3 loop reads CASSSRDRTGHEQFF. The DNA for the CDR3 is TGTGCCAGCAGCTCCCGGGACCGGACGGGTCATGAGCAGTTCTTC.